The TCR beta chain described here comes from a study of blood T cell repertoires in COVID-19 (dated by TCRdb to 2020 to 2022). General notes on the study: The collaborator samples originated in the United States, Italy and Spain and spanned the acute and convalescent phases of COVID-19. Samples came from the ongoing ImmuneRACE study (first 160 participants) plus 1,254 subjects from 6 global collaborators. The sample metadata nearly always contained a de-identified subject ID, COVID-19 status, age in years and sex. The repertoires were made available in a free public database intended to serve as a resource for research on the immune response to SARS-CoV-2. The prospective study material was composed of cDNA or gDNA derived from T cells, B-cell-depleted T cells, or PBMCs. Deeply sampled blood TCRbeta repertoires from subjects exposed to, actively infected with, or recovered from COVID-19 were included in the dataset. Where available, HLA class I and class II types were obtained from metadata supplied by the sample provider rather than from assay-based typing.

With regard to this clone: Its target antigen remains unknown. Base qualities are missing; no much larger clone stands one base away.

Broad study findings and their caveats: Clinical and demographic metadata were provided uncurated, with the amount varying by source and participant.

The CDR3 covers 14 residues, taking in both the cysteine and the phenylalanine. Only the CDR3 portion is preserved as DNA: 42 bases, with reading frame beginning at the first base. The germline ends are 12 bases apart after V is trimmed by 5 bases and J by 5 bases. According to the germline V gene, CDR1 reads SNHLY and CDR2 reads FYNNEI. The collaborating institutions used their own protocols to collect whole blood in K2EDTA tubes. Collaborator samples were shipped for TCRbeta analysis as frozen whole blood, isolated PBMCs, or DNA extracted from either sample type. The immunoSEQ Assay, a bias-controlled multiplex PCR, was used to amplify TCRbeta CDR3 regions from genomic DNA. On the authors' methods: The number of nucleated cells in each sample was estimated from the amplification of reference gene primers within the assay. To quantify the absolute abundance of each unique TCRbeta CDR3 rearrangement, sequence reads were collapsed and filtered. For each sample, productive Simpson clonality was calculated by taking the square root of Simpson's diversity index across productive rearrangements. This is the immuneACCESS table as TCRdb keeps it, with only in-frame sequences that have V and J called. A part of the clones is gone; compared with another copy, unresolved V genes explain less than half, and the rest is unexplained. The DNA gave D and trimming, while V, J and clone size come from that table. Within this sample are some 25,000 clones, with around 86% of them counted one time only. Over 8% of the sample is in the top ten clones.

The V and J genes are TRBV2 and TRBJ2-2; possibly the D gene is TRBD2, per 5 matching bases. The origin of this receptor is a human donor in a cohort sampled during active COVID-19. Sequencing was carried out using peripheral blood. CDR3 sequence: CASSPGGFTGELFF. The base sequence is TGTGCCAGCAGTCCCGGAGGTTTTACCGGGGAGCTGTTTTTT.